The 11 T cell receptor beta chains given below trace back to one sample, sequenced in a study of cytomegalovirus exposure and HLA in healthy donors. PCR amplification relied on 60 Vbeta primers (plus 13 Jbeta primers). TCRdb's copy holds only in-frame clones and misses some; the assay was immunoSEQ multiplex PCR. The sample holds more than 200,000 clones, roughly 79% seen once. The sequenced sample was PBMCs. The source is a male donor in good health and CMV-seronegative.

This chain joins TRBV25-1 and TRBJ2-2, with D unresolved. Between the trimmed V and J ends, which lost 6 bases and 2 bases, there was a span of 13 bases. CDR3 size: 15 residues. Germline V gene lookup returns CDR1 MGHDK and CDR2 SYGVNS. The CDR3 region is CASSPRLKNTGELFF. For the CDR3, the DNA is TGTGCCAGCAGCCCTCGTCTTAAAAACACCGGGGAGCTGTTTTTT.

The CDR3 DNA is TGTGCCAGCAGCTTCCCATCTGGGACTAGCTATGGCTACACCTTC. It codes for CASSFPSGTSYGYTF. The rearrangement uses TRBV5-4 and TRBJ1-2, with D maybe TRBD1 (5 bases). The CDR3 consists of 15 residues. Trimming took 2 bases from V and 4 from J, leaving 15 bases between them. The germline V gene has CDR1 SGHNT and CDR2 YYREEE (reference sequence).

CDR3 coding DNA: TGTGCCAGCAGTGAAAGAGACAGGGTGAATGAGCAGTTCTTC. This translates into CASSERDRVNEQFF. V is TRBV6-4 and J is TRBJ2-1, with 7 bases fitting TRBD1. CDR1 and CDR2 from the germline V gene are MRHNA and SNTAGT. The CDR3 totals 14 residues. V shed 3 bases and J 7 bases; nucleotides not matched to a gene: 6.

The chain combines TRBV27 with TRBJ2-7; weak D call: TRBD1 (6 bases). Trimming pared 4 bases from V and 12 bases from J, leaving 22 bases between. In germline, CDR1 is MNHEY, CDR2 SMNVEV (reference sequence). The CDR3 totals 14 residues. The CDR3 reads CASSYTGYPQLPYF. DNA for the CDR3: TGTGCCAGCAGTTACACAGGGTACCCCCAACTGCCGTACTTC.

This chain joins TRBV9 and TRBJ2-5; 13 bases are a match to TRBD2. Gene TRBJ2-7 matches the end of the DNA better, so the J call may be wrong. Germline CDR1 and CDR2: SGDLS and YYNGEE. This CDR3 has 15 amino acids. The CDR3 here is CASSTGLAGAYEQYF. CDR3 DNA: TGTGCCAGCAGCACAGGACTAGCGGGAGCCTACGAGCAGTACTTC.

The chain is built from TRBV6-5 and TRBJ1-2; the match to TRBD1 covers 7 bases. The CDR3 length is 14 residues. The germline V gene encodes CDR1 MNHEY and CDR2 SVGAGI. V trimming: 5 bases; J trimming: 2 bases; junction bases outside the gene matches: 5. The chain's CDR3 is CASSPRQGNYGYTF. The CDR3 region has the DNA TGTGCCAGCAGTCCCAGACAGGGAAACTATGGCTACACCTTC.

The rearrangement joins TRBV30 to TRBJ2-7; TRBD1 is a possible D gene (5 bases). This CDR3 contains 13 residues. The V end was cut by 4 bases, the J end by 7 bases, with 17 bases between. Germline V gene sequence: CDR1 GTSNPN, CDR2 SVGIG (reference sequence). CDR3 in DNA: TGTGCCTGGATCCAGGACACATGGGGAGAGCAGTACTTC. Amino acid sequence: CAWIQDTWGEQYF.

The CDR3 here is CASSFERAYEQYF. The CDR3 nucleotides are TGCGCCAGCAGCTTCGAGAGGGCCTACGAGCAGTACTTC. V is TRBV5-1 and J is TRBJ2-7; tentative D call: TRBD2 (5 bases). In germline, CDR1 is SGHRS, CDR2 YFSETQ. V gave up 2 bases and J gave up 2 bases, with 8 bases separating them. This CDR3 spans 13 amino acids.

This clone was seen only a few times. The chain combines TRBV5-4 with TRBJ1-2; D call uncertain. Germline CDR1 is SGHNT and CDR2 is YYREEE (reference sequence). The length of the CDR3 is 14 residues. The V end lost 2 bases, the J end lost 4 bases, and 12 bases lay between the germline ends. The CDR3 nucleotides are TGTGCCAGCAGCTTTGAGGGAGCGGTCTATGGCTACACCTTC. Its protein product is CASSFEGAVYGYTF.

CDR3 residues: CASRETGANYNEQFF. For the CDR3, the DNA is TGTGCCAGCAGGGAGACAGGGGCCAACTACAATGAGCAGTTCTTC. This chain joins TRBV6-1 and TRBJ2-1, with 8 bases lining up with TRBD1. The trim removed 6 bases at V and 3 bases at J, leaving 7 bases unmatched. This CDR3 comprises 15 residues. The germline gives CDR1 MNHNS, CDR2 SASEGT.

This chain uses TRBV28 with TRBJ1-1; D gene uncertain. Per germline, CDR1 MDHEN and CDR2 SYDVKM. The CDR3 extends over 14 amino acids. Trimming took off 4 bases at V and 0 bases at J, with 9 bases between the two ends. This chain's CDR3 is CASSSDLLNTEAFF. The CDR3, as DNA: TGTGCCAGCAGTTCGGACTTATTGAACACTGAAGCTTTCTTT.